This T cell receptor beta chain was retrieved from a study of early T cells in non-severe SARS-CoV-2 infection. V was shortened by 2 bases and J by 7 bases, with 12 bases between the two germline ends. CDR1 and CDR2 (germline): SGHTA, FQGNSA. This CDR3 region has 15 residues. Individually, cDNA molecules had unique molecular identifiers attached to them. One entry per CDR3 protein results from TCRdb running MiXCR on the 5' RACE reads. The sample lists approximately 15,000 distinct CDR3 sequences, more than 5.5% occurring once. Study-level points and caveats: VDJdb matches were skewed toward anti-spike CD8 T cell responses.

This clonotype is termed medium-sized (0.01 to 0.1%). Antigen unknown. The source of this sequence is an adult who was a healthcare worker with PCR-confirmed SARS-CoV-2 infection or an uninfected control (not recorded which). Source: whole blood, taken at baseline. V gene TRBV7-2 combines with J gene TRBJ1-6, with D tentatively TRBD1 (5 bases). CDR3 coding DNA: TGTGCCAGCAGCTTACCTTCGGGGGGGAATTCACCCCTCCACTTT. It codes for CASSLPSGGNSPLHF.